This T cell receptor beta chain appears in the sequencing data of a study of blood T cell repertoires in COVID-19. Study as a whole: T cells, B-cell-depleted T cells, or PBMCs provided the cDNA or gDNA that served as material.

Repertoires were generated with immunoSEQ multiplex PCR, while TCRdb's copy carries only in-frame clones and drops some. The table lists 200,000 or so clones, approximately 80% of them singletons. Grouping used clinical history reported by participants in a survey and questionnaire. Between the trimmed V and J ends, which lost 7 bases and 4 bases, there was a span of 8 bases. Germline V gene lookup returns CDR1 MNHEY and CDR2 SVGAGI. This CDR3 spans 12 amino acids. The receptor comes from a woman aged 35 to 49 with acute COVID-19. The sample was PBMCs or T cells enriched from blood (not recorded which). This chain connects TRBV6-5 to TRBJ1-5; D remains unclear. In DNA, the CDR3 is TGTGCCAGCATGACATCTAATCAGCCCCAGCATTTT. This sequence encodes CASMTSNQPQHF.